These 23 T cell receptor beta chains were sequenced from one sample in a study of T cell changes during pregnancy in multiple sclerosis. TCRdb keeps only in-frame clones here, not all; method: immunoSEQ multiplex PCR. This table has more than 55,000 clones, roughly 90% appearing once. The sequencing here drew on peripheral blood, taken after pregnancy. The receptors stem from a female donor with multiple sclerosis, enrolled in a pregnancy study.

The chain couples TRBV12-2 to TRBJ1-1; the D segment call TRBD1 is taken from the table without a DNA check. TRBV12-2 is shown as a pseudogene. CDR3 length: 16 residues. In DNA form, the CDR3 reads TGTGCAAGCCCCGGGACAGGGGGAGGGCCGAACACTGAAGCTTTCTTT. It encodes CASPGTGGGPNTEAFF.

The V call is TRBV11-2, the J call TRBJ1-5; TRBD1 might be the D (5 bases). CDR1 and CDR2 (germline): SGHAT, FQNNGV. V was trimmed by 3 bases and J by 4 bases, leaving 7 bases between them. The CDR3 totals 13 residues. CDR3 region: CASSLGRNQPQHF. CDR3 bases: TGTGCCAGCAGCTTGGGGCGTAATCAGCCCCAGCATTTT.

This clone appeared once. This sequence joins TRBV5-1 and TRBJ2-7; D gene unclear. The CDR3 has 14 amino acids. Germline lookup yields CDR1 SGHRS and CDR2 YFSETQ. Trimming pared 0 bases from V and 0 bases from J, leaving 7 bases between. The CDR3 sequence is CASSLGAASYEQYF. The CDR3 nucleotides read TGCGCCAGCAGCTTGGGGGCAGCCTCCTACGAGCAGTACTTC.

The gene calls are TRBV30 and TRBJ1-6; D is uncertain. CDR1 is GTSNPN and CDR2 is SVGIG in the germline V gene (reference sequence). V gave up 0 bases and J gave up 0 bases, with 9 bases separating them. There are 16 residues in the CDR3. The CDR3 DNA sequence: TGTGCCTGGAGTGTTCCCCCCCTCTCCTATAATTCACCCCTCCACTTT. Residues: CAWSVPPLSYNSPLHF.

This clone was recorded a few times. The chain combines TRBV6-1 with TRBJ1-6; TRBD1 aligns across 8 bases. Germline V lookup: CDR1 MNHNS, CDR2 SASEGT. Trimming took 4 bases from V and 12 from J; bases not matched to a gene: 8. This CDR3 spans 14 amino acids. CDR3 in amino acids: CASSVDRVSIPLHF. CDR3 DNA sequence: TGTGCCAGCAGTGTGGACAGGGTTTCGATACCCCTCCACTTT.

For this clone: The identical CDR3 is also encoded by other nucleotide sequences in the sample. The V call is TRBV18, the J call TRBJ1-6, with TRBD1 identical over 9 bases. The CDR3 runs 15 residues. V shed 3 bases and J 9 bases; nucleotides not matched to a gene: 6. Germline loops: CDR1 KGHSH, CDR2 LQKENI. The CDR3 DNA follows: TGTGCCAGCTCACCGCAACAGGGGGCTGGTTCACCCCTCCACTTT. Residues: CASSPQQGAGSPLHF. The entire variable domain, with the rest obtained from reference TRBV18 and TRBJ1-6, is as follows: NAGVMQNPRHLVRRRGQEARLRCSPMKGHSHVYWYRQLPEEGLKFMVYLQKENIIDESGMPKERFSAEFPKEGPSILRIQQVVRGDSAAYFCASSPQQGAGSPLHFGNGTRLTVT.

The table lists this clone with a count of one. The rearrangement links TRBV5-1 to TRBJ2-7, with 7 bases identical to TRBD1. The length of the CDR3 is 15 residues. V was pared by 3 bases and J by 2 bases, with 8 bases of the junction left unmatched. Germline V CDR1 and CDR2: SGHRS, YFSETQ. As DNA, the CDR3 is TGCGCCAGCAGCTCGCGAGGGACAGACACCTACGAGCAGTACTTC. It translates to CASSSRGTDTYEQYF.

The chain joins TRBV7-3 to TRBJ2-1, with D possibly TRBD2 on 7 matching bases. Between the trimmed V and J ends, which lost 1 base and 9 bases, there was a span of 16 bases. Looked up from germline, CDR1 is SGHTA and CDR2 is FQGTGA. This CDR3 has 15 residues. The CDR3 is CASSLNGGAIGEQFF. The CDR3 coding sequence is TGTGCCAGCAGCTTAAATGGGGGGGCCATAGGTGAGCAGTTCTTC.

The V gene is TRBV7-9, the J gene TRBJ1-4; the match to TRBD1 covers 7 bases. Germline V lookup: CDR1 SEHNR, CDR2 FQNEAQ (reference sequence). This CDR3 region has 15 residues. Losses at the gene ends were 5 bases for V and 8 bases for J; bases not matched to a gene: 11. The DNA for the CDR3 is TGTGCCAGCAGCCCCCAACAGGGGCCCACCGAAAAACTGTTTTTT. Protein: CASSPQQGPTEKLFF.

This clone has only one observation. The J gene is TRBJ2-1, the V gene TRBV10-3, with D unresolved. CDR3 length: 12 amino acids. The germline CDR1 and CDR2 sequences are ENHRY and SYGVKD. V lost 2 bases and J lost 10, with 9 bases in between. The DNA for the CDR3 is TGTGCCATCAGTGAGGTAGGCGGAGAGCAGTTCTTC. Protein product: CAISEVGGEQFF.

This clone turned up a few times. V is TRBV30 and J is TRBJ1-2, with D maybe TRBD1 (5 bases). CDR1 is GTSNPN and CDR2 is SVGIG in the germline V gene (reference sequence). The V end lost 1 base, the J end lost 5 bases, and 11 bases lay between the germline ends. The CDR3 sequence is 13 residues long. CDR3 amino acids: CAWSGQFVYGYTF. CDR3 nucleotide sequence: TGTGCCTGGAGTGGACAGTTTGTTTATGGCTACACCTTC.

The gene calls are TRBV21-1 and TRBJ2-1; no check of the table's D call, TRBD2, against the DNA was made. TRBV21-1 is termed a pseudogene. CDR3 size: 15 residues. CDR3 DNA sequence: TGTGCCAGCAGCCCTAGCGGGGGGCCCTACAATGAGCAGTTCTTC. It yields the protein CASSPSGGPYNEQFF.

The chain is built from TRBV5-1 and TRBJ2-3; 10 nucleotides align to TRBD1. This CDR3 comprises 17 residues. The J segment lost 0 bases and the V segment lost 4 bases, leaving 8 bases of the junction unmatched. Germline V gives CDR1 SGHRS, CDR2 YFSETQ. CDR3 coding DNA: TGCGCCAGCAGCCGGGACAGGGGCATCTCTAGCACAGATACGCAGTATTTT. This encodes CASSRDRGISSTDTQYF.

This sequence joins TRBV5-6 and TRBJ2-5; the D is unclear. Per germline, CDR1 SGHDT and CDR2 YYEEEE. The CDR3 extends over 14 amino acids. Trimming cost V 0 bases and J 5 bases, with 11 bases left between them. For the CDR3, the DNA is TGTGCCAGCAGCTTGGTGGGTAGCTGGGAGACCCAGTACTTC. It encodes CASSLVGSWETQYF.

This clone was seen just once. The chain couples TRBV7-2 to TRBJ1-2; D possibly corresponds to TRBD1 (5 bases). Germline CDR1 is SGHTA and CDR2 is FQGNSA. CDR3 length: 13 amino acids. Trimming took off 4 bases at V and 8 bases at J, with 14 bases between the two ends. Here the CDR3 DNA reads TGTGCCAGCAGCTCAAACGTCGGGGGAGGCTACACCTTC. It translates to CASSSNVGGGYTF.

The V call is TRBV5-4, the J call TRBJ1-2; 9 nucleotides align to TRBD1. CDR1 and CDR2 from the germline V gene are SGHNT and YYREEE (reference sequence). J gave up 4 bases and V 4 bases, and 5 bases lay outside the gene matches. The CDR3 loop spans 14 amino acids. DNA of the CDR3: TGTGCCAGCAGCACCCTACAGGGGGCCTATGGCTACACCTTC. Amino acids: CASSTLQGAYGYTF.

This chain links TRBV4-1 with TRBJ1-5; TRBD1 matches 9 bases. The CDR3 spans 15 residues. V lost 2 bases and J lost 10; bases outside the gene matches: 9. CDR1 MGHRA and CDR2 YSYEKL come from the germline V gene. CDR3: CASSQLGTGRYPQHF. The CDR3 bases are TGCGCCAGCAGCCAATTGGGGACAGGGAGGTATCCCCAGCATTTT.

This sequence joins TRBV7-3 and TRBJ2-3, with D possibly being TRBD1 (5 bases). The germline gives CDR1 SGHTA, CDR2 FQGTGA. The CDR3 extends over 18 amino acids. Trimming left V 2 bases short and J 2 bases short, with 20 bases between. CDR3: CASSLCTRQGCITDTQYF. In DNA, the CDR3 is TGTGCCAGCAGCTTATGTACTCGGCAGGGATGCATCACAGATACGCAGTATTTT.

The chain has TRBV19 and TRBJ1-2; 7 bases are shared with TRBD1. CDR1 is LNHDA and CDR2 is SQIVND in the germline V gene (reference sequence). The CDR3 sequence is 15 residues long. With 3 bases clipped from V and 4 bases from J, the junction kept 8 bases outside the gene matches. The CDR3 here is CASSIRNRGTYGYTF. The CDR3 DNA follows: TGTGCCAGTAGTATTAGGAACAGGGGCACCTATGGCTACACCTTC.

This clone was detected once. This CDR3 is CASSLRGGGSIGHTIYF. In nucleotides, the CDR3 is TGTGCCAGCAGCTTACGGGGGGGTGGCTCCATCGGTCACACCATATATTTT. V and J are TRBV7-2 and TRBJ1-3; D is perhaps TRBD1 (5 bases). The V gene lost 2 bases and the J gene lost 8 bases, with 22 bases spanning the gap. This CDR3 spans 17 amino acids. Germline V CDR1 and CDR2: SGHTA, FQGNSA.

The J gene is TRBJ2-4, the V gene TRBV27; a possible D gene is TRBD2 (7 bases). Germline V gene sequence: CDR1 MNHEY, CDR2 SMNVEV (reference sequence). V was shortened by 7 bases and J by 4 bases, with 23 bases between the two germline ends. The CDR3 contains 17 residues. The CDR3 DNA sequence: TGTGCCAGCACCCCTCGTTCTAGGGGGGGGACAAAAAACATTCAGTACTTC. This encodes CASTPRSRGGTKNIQYF.

This clone was seen a few times. The V and J genes are TRBV21-1 and TRBJ1-2; the tabulated D call, TRBD1, remains unverified against the DNA. TRBV21-1 constitutes a pseudogene. The CDR3 covers 16 residues. Here the CDR3 reads CASSPHRTGWGYGYTF. CDR3 in DNA: TGTGCCAGCAGCCCGCACCGGACAGGTTGGGGCTATGGCTACACCTTC.

This chain joins TRBV9 and TRBJ1-2; maybe TRBD1 (6 bases). Germline loops: CDR1 SGDLS, CDR2 YYNGEE. V dropped 3 bases and J dropped 7 bases, with 10 bases sitting between them. This CDR3 region has 12 residues. CDR3 amino acids: CASSATGVGYTF. DNA of the CDR3: TGTGCCAGCAGCGCGACAGGTGTTGGCTACACCTTC.